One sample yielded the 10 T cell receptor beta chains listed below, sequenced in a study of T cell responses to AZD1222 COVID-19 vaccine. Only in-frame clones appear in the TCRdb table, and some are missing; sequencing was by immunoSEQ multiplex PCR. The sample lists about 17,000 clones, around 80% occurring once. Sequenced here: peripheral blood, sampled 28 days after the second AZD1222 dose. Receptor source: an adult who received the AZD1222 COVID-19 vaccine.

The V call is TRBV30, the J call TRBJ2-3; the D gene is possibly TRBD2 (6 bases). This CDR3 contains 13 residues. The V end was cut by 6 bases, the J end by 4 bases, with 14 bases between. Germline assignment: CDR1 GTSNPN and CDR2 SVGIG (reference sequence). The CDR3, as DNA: TGTGCCTGTCCAGGGCGGAGGGCAGATACGCAGTATTTT. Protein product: CACPGRRADTQYF.

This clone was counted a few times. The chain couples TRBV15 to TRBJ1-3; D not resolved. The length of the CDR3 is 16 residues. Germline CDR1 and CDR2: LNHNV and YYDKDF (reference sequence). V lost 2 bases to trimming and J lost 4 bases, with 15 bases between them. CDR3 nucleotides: TGTGCCACCAGCAGAACCCTGACCAGAGCGGGAAACACCATATATTTT. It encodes CATSRTLTRAGNTIYF.

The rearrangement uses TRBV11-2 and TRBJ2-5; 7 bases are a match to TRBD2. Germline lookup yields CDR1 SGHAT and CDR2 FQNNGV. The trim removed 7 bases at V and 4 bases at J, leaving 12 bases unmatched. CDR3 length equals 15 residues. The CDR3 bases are TGTGCCAGCATTCTCGGGCGGGGGAACGGAGAGACCCAGTACTTC. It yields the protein CASILGRGNGETQYF. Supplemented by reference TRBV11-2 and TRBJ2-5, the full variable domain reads EAGVAQSPRYKIIEKRQSVAFWCNPISGHATLYWYQQILGQGPKLLIQFQNNGVVDDSQLPKDRFSAERLKGVDSTLKIQPAKLEDSAVYLCASILGRGNGETQYFGPGTRLLVL.

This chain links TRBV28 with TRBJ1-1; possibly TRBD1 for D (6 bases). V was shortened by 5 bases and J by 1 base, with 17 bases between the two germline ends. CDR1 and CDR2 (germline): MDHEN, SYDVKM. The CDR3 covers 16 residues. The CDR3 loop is CASSILLGGENTEAFF. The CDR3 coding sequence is TGTGCCAGCAGTATCCTTTTAGGGGGGGAGAACACTGAAGCTTTCTTT.

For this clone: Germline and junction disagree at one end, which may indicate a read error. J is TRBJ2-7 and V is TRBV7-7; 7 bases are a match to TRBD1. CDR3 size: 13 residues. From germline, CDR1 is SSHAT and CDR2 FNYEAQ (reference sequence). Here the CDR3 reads CASSPLQGYEQYF. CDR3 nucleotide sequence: TGTGCTAGCAGCCCCTTACAGGGGTACGAGCAGTACTTC.

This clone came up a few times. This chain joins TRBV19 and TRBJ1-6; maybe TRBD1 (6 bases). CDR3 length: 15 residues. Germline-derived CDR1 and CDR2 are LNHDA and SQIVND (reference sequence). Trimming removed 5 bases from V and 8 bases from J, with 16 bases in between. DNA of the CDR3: TGTGCCAGTAGTGTCCTACAGGGATCCGATTCACCCCTCCACTTT. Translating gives CASSVLQGSDSPLHF.

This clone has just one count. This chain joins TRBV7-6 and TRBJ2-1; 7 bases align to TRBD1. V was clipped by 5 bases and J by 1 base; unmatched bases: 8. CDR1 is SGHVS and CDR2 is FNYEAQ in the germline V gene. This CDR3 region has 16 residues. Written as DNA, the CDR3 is TGTGCCAGCAGCCCTAAAACAGGGGTTTCCTACAATGAGCAGTTCTTC. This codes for CASSPKTGVSYNEQFF.

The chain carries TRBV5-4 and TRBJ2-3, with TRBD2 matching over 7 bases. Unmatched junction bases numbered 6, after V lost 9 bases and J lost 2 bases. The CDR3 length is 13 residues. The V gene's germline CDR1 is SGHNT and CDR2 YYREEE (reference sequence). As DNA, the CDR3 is TGTGCCACCGGGAGGATTCCCACAGATACGCAGTATTTT. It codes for CATGRIPTDTQYF.

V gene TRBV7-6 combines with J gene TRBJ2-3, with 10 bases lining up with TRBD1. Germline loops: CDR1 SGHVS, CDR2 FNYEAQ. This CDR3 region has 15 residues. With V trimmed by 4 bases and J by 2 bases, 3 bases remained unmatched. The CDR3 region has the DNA TGTGCCAGCAGCTCGGGACAGGGGACCACAGATACGCAGTATTTT. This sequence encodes CASSSGQGTTDTQYF. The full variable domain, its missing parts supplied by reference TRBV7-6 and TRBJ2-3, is GAGVSQSPRYKVTKRGQDVALRCDPISGHVSLYWYRQALGQGPEFLTYFNYEAQQDKSGLPNDRFSAERPEGSISTLTIQRTEQRDSAMYRCASSSGQGTTDTQYFGPGTRLTVL.

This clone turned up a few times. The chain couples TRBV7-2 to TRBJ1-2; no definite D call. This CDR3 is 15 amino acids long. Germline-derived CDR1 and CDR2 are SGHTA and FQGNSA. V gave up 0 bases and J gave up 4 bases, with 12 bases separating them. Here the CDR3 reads CASSLARRSSYGYTF. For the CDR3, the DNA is TGTGCCAGCAGCTTAGCCCGACGGTCTTCCTATGGCTACACCTTC.